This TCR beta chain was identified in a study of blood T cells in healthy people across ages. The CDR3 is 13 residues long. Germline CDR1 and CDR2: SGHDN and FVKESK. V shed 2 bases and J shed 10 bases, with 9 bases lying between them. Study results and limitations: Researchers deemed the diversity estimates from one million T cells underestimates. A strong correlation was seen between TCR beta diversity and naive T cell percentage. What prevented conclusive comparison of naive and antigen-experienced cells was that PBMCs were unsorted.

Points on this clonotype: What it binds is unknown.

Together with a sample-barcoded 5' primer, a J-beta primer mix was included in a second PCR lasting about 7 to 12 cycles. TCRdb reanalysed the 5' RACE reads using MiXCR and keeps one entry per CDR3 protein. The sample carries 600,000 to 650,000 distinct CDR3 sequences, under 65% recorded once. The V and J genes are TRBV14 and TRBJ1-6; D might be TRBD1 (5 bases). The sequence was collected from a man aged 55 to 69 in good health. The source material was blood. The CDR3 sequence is CASSQLWGSPLHF. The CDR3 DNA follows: TGTGCCAGCAGCCAACTCTGGGGCTCACCCCTCCACTTT.